These T cell receptor beta chains were read from a single sample in a study of blood T cell repertoires in COVID-19. Profiling relied on immunoSEQ multiplex PCR, and the TCRdb table lists in-frame clones only, not all of them. Among about 270,000 clones listed, roughly 79% were seen once. The specimen sequenced was peripheral blood. These receptors were obtained from a woman aged 55-70 years with active or convalescent COVID-19. CDR3s include the opening cysteine and the closing phenylalanine or tryptophan. Each record gives: D gene, J gene, clone size, V gene, CDR3 DNA, CDR3 protein. A D gene is named only where the DNA matches it firmly. Rows give clone size only sometimes, using once, few, many, or a class for an expanded clone.

NA | TRBJ1-1 | NA | TRBV6-2/TRBV6-3 | TGTGCCAGCAGTTACGGGGGGGCGGACACTGAAGCTTTCTTT | CASSYGGADTEAFF
TRBD2 | TRBJ2-2 | NA | TRBV4-2 | TGTGCCAGCAGCCTACTAGCGGGGGGGCAGAACACCGGGGAGCTGTTTTTT | CASSLLAGGQNTGELFF
TRBD1 | TRBJ1-3 | NA | TRBV5-1 | TGCGCCAGCAGCTCGCCGGGACAGGGGACCTCTGATAGCTCTGGAAACACCATATATTTT | CASSSPGQGTSDSSGNTIYF
NA | TRBJ2-7 | NA | TRBV19 | TGTGCCAGTAGTATAGACACAGGCTACGAGCAGTACTTC | CASSIDTGYEQYF
NA | TRBJ2-4 | NA | TRBV7-3 | TGTGCCAGCAGCTTGGAGCCAACCAAAAACATTCAGTACTTC | CASSLEPTKNIQYF
NA | TRBJ2-2 | many | TRBV4-3 | TGCGCCAGCAGCGAGCGGACAGCCCCCCACACCGGGGAGCTGTTTTTT | CASSERTAPHTGELFF
TRBD1 | TRBJ2-1 | NA | TRBV10-3 | TGTGCCATCTCGGACAGGGTCAATGAGCAGTTCTTC | CAISDRVNEQFF
TRBD2 | TRBJ2-1 | NA | TRBV5-4 | TGTGCCAGCAGCTTGAGTCTAGCGGGGTACAATGAGCAGTTCTTC | CASSLSLAGYNEQFF
NA | TRBJ1-4 | NA | TRBV27 | TGTGCCAGCGCCGGGGGTTATAGTGAAAAACTGTTTTTT | CASAGGYSEKLFF
NA | TRBJ2-7 | NA | TRBV5-1 | TGCGCCAGCAGCTCCTCCCAGGGATTCTCCTACGAGCAGTACTTC | CASSSSQGFSYEQYF
TRBD1 | TRBJ2-1 | NA | TRBV24-1 | TGTGCCACCAGTGAAGGGGACAGGGTGGACAATGAGCAGTTCTTC | CATSEGDRVDNEQFF
TRBD1 | TRBJ1-2 | NA | TRBV11-2 | TGTGCCAGCAGGCCTACTATAGGACAGGGGGATTATGGCTACACCTTC | CASRPTIGQGDYGYTF
TRBD1 | TRBJ2-1 | NA | TRBV9 | TGTGCCAGCAGCGTAGATGGCAGGGGGCACGGTGAGCAGTTCTTC | CASSVDGRGHGEQFF
NA | TRBJ1-1 | NA | TRBV27 | TGTGCCAGCACCCCACTGCCCACGGTGAACACTGAAGCTTTCTTT | CASTPLPTVNTEAFF
NA | TRBJ1-2 | NA | TRBV6-1 | TGTGCCAGCAGTCACGGGGTCCCGGCCCACTATGGCTACACCTTC | CASSHGVPAHYGYTF
TRBD1 | TRBJ2-1 | NA | TRBV18 | TGTGCCAGCTCACCACCGCAGGGGGCCTACAATGAGCAGTTCTTC | CASSPPQGAYNEQFF
NA | TRBJ2-7 | NA | TRBV6-6 | TGTGCCAGCAGTTCAGGGGCGACAGTCTCCTACGAGCAGTACTTC | CASSSGATVSYEQYF
TRBD1 | TRBJ1-5 | NA | TRBV25-1 | TGTGCCAGCGGCTCGGGACAGGGGTTTCAGCCCCAGCATTTT | CASGSGQGFQPQHF
NA | TRBJ1-4 | NA | TRBV6-5 | TGTGCCAGCCGGGGAGCGACGAGGGGGAATGAAAAACTGTTTTTT | CASRGATRGNEKLFF
TRBD1 | TRBJ1-2 | NA | TRBV6-6 | TGTGCCAGCAGGATGGACAGGAACTACCAATATGGCTACACCTTC | CASRMDRNYQYGYTF
NA | TRBJ2-3 | NA | TRBV3-1/TRBV3-2 | TGTGCCAGCAGCCAAGAGGTACGGGCGGGGCCTACAGATACGCAGTATTTT | CASSQEVRAGPTDTQYF
TRBD1 | TRBJ2-7 | NA | TRBV19 | TGTGCCAGTAGTGCCTCGACAGGGTCATCCTACGAGCAGTACTTC | CASSASTGSSYEQYF
TRBD2 | TRBJ2-5 | NA | TRBV18 | TGTGCCAGCTCACCAAGGTTGGACGGGGGGGCCGGAGAGACCCAGTACTTC | CASSPRLDGGAGETQYF
TRBD1 | TRBJ1-1 | NA | TRBV6-2/TRBV6-3 | TGTGCCAGCAGTAGATACAGGGGTGAAGCTTTCTTT | CASSRYRGEAFF
NA | TRBJ2-2 | NA | TRBV5-1 | TGCGCCAGCAGCTTGTTACAGGGAGCGAACACCGGGGAGCTGTTTTTT | CASSLLQGANTGELFF
TRBD2 | TRBJ2-2 | few | TRBV13 | TGTGCCAGCGGGACTAGCGGCACCGGGGAGCTGTTTTTT | CASGTSGTGELFF
TRBD1 | TRBJ1-2 | NA | TRBV6-5 | TGTGCCAGCAGTTTGGGGACACAGGGGGTCTATGGCTACACCTTC | CASSLGTQGVYGYTF
NA | TRBJ2-1 | once | TRBV5-1 | TGCGCCAGCAGCTCGATGTGGGGGCCCGGCAATGAGCAGTTCTTC | CASSSMWGPGNEQFF
NA | TRBJ1-1 | NA | TRBV6-5 | TGTGCCAGCACCAAGGACAGAATGAACACTGAAGCTTTCTTT | CASTKDRMNTEAFF
NA | TRBJ1-3 | few | TRBV19 | TGTGCCAGTAGTATATCATGGACAGCCATCTCTGGAAACACCATATATTTT | CASSISWTAISGNTIYF
NA | TRBJ2-1 | NA | TRBV27 | TGTGCCAGCAGTTTAAGAGACAGTGGTGACAATGAGCAGTTCTTC | CASSLRDSGDNEQFF
TRBD1 | TRBJ2-7 | NA | TRBV4-3 | TGCGCCAGCAGCCAAGAGGGACAGGCTCCCTACGAGCAGTACTTC | CASSQEGQAPYEQYF
NA | TRBJ2-5 | NA | TRBV5-8 | TGTGCCAGCAGCTTGGGGCAGCAAGAGACCCAGTACTTC | CASSLGQQETQYF
NA | TRBJ1-1 | NA | TRBV19 | TGTGCCAGTGGTCTCAGGCAAACTGAAGCTTTCTTT | CASGLRQTEAFF
NA | TRBJ1-2 | NA | TRBV7-9 | TGTGCCAGCAGCCCTGACACCTATGGCTACACCTTC | CASSPDTYGYTF
TRBD2 | TRBJ2-3 | NA | TRBV10-3 | TGTGCCATCAGCGGGACTAGCGAAAGAGATACGCAGTATTTT | CAISGTSERDTQYF
NA | TRBJ2-1 | few | TRBV5-4 | TGTGCCAGCAGCTTGGTACAGGTCCCCTACAATGAGCAGTTCTTC | CASSLVQVPYNEQFF
TRBD2 | TRBJ2-5 | few | TRBV5-6 | TGTGCCAGCAGCTTCGGGGTATCTAGCGGGGGGGCCATAGAGACCCAGTACTTC | CASSFGVSSGGAIETQYF
NA | TRBJ2-1 | NA | TRBV6-5 | TGTGCCAGCGCGAGGGCCAGAGGTGGTGAGCAGTTCTTC | CASARARGGEQFF
NA | TRBJ1-6 | NA | TRBV30 | TGTGCCTGGAGTGTTCTCAACAGCCGGAATTCACCCCTCCACTTT | CAWSVLNSRNSPLHF
NA | TRBJ1-1 | NA | TRBV5-1 | TGCGCCAGCAGCTTGGAAGCCAAGAACACTGAAGCTTTCTTT | CASSLEAKNTEAFF
NA | TRBJ1-2 | NA | TRBV6-5 | TGTGCCATCTCACAGGGACTATATGGCTACACCTTC | CAISQGLYGYTF
NA | TRBJ2-6 | NA | TRBV10-2 | TGCGCCAGCAGTTCCGTAGCGGCTGGGGCCAACGTCCTGACTTTC | CASSSVAAGANVLTF
NA | TRBJ1-1 | many | TRBV5-1 | TGCGCCAGCAGCTCCAGTGACACTGAAGCTTTCTTT | CASSSSDTEAFF
TRBD1 | TRBJ1-4 | NA | TRBV19 | TGTGCCAGTAGTATCGGGACAGTGAATGAAAAACTGTTTTTT | CASSIGTVNEKLFF
NA | TRBJ2-6 | NA | TRBV19 | TGTGCCAGTAGCGAATACAGTTCTGGGGCCAACGTCCTGACTTTC | CASSEYSSGANVLTF
NA | TRBJ1-4 | NA | TRBV5-6 | TGTGCCAGCAGGCTGGGGAGCTCTGGCTTGGGGGGAAAACTGTTTTTT | CASRLGSSGLGGKLFF
NA | TRBJ2-7 | few | TRBV25-1 | TGTGCCAGCAGTGAATTTGGCGGCTCCTACGAGCAGTACTTC | CASSEFGGSYEQYF
NA | TRBJ1-6 | NA | TRBV19 | TGTGCCAGTTCTTGGTCCCAGGGACTTCGCAATTCACCCCTCCACTTT | CASSWSQGLRNSPLHF
NA | TRBJ1-3 | NA | TRBV4-1 | TGCGCCAGCAGCCCAACGGGGGGCCCGTTCGGCACCATATATTTT | CASSPTGGPFGTIYF
NA | TRBJ1-3 | few | TRBV27 | TGTGCCAGCAGCTCGGGGATTTATGGAAACACCATATATTTT | CASSSGIYGNTIYF
TRBD1 | TRBJ2-1 | NA | TRBV6-4 | TGTGCCAGCAGTGACTCGATAGGACAGGGGCAGTTCTTC | CASSDSIGQGQFF